This T cell receptor (beta chain) was sequenced in a study of identical twins. Each CDR3 protein is one row after TCRdb ran MiXCR on the 5' RACE reads. This sample yields 600,000 to 850,000 distinct CDR3 sequences, of which approximately 18% are seen a single time; over 10% belongs to the top ten. V lost 6 bases to trimming and J lost 8 bases; unmatched junction nucleotides: 12. Germline V gives CDR1 DFQATT, CDR2 SNEGSKA (reference sequence). The CDR3 is 14 residues long. Separately, the same data were catalogued under a study of T cells expressing NK-cell markers.

The sequence derives from a woman in her late teens or twenties in good health. The J gene is TRBJ2-3, the V gene TRBV20-1, with TRBD2 matching 9 bases. The sample consisted of PBMCs. Written as DNA, the CDR3 is TGCAGTGCGCGAACCCCCGCGGGAGGGGGTACGCAGTATTTT. Translation gives CSARTPAGGGTQYF.